Below, 3 T cell receptor beta chains from the same sample are listed, as sequenced in a study of T cell responses to AZD1222 COVID-19 vaccine. TCRdb's copy holds only in-frame clones and misses some; the assay was immunoSEQ multiplex PCR. Among about 120,000 clones, 80% to 90% were seen once, and the ten largest hold 8.4%. The sequencing here drew on peripheral blood, taken on day 0 of AZD1222 vaccination. The origin of the receptors is an adult in good health.

This clone was seen a few times. The CDR3 loop is CASSPRRGVPGKETQYF. CDR3 coding DNA: TGTGCCAGCAGCCCGAGGCGGGGCGTCCCCGGAAAAGAGACCCAGTACTTC. This rearrangement joins TRBV7-8 to TRBJ2-5; TRBD2 might be the D (6 bases). V shed 5 bases and J shed 3 bases, with 22 bases lying between them. Germline-derived CDR1 and CDR2 are SGHVS and FQNEAQ. CDR3 size: 17 residues.

This sequence joins TRBV12-3 or TRBV12-4 and TRBJ1-1; no clear D. The CDR3 loop spans 13 amino acids. The V end lost 5 bases, the J end lost 4 bases, and 11 bases lay between the germline ends. The CDR3 is CASSPGGSTEAFF. CDR3 nucleotides: TGTGCCAGCAGTCCCGGAGGGAGCACTGAAGCTTTCTTT.

The gene calls are TRBV28 and TRBJ1-4; D unresolved. The CDR3 extends over 12 amino acids. CDR1 and CDR2 (germline): MDHEN, SYDVKM. Trimming pared 6 bases from V and 4 bases from J, leaving 6 bases between. The CDR3 DNA reads as TGTGCCAGCAGCTTCCTTAATGAAAAACTGTTTTTT. It codes for CASSFLNEKLFF. Complete variable domain (other parts from reference TRBV28 and TRBJ1-4): DVKVTQSSRYLVKRTGEKVFLECVQDMDHENMFWYRQDPGLGLRLIYFSYDVKMKEKGDIPEGYSVSREKKERFSLILESASTNQTSMYLCASSFLNEKLFFGSGTQLSVL.